Listed below are T cell receptor beta chains from one sample, sequenced in a study of T cells in Graves' hyperthyroidism and ophthalmopathy. TCRdb ran MiXCR on the multiplex PCR reads and lists one entry per CDR3 protein. The sample has about 210,000 distinct CDR3 sequences; 15% to 20% are singletons. Sequenced material: blood. The receptors shown here come from a man aged 50 to 60 with Graves' hyperthyroidism. Both conserved end residues are part of each CDR3. The order of the fields is D gene, clone size, V gene, J gene, CDR3 DNA, CDR3 protein. The D gene is left open where the match is weak. Clone size is stated in some rows and not others, as once, few, many or a class when expanded.

D: .
size: few
V: TRBV3-1
J: TRBJ1-6
DNA: TGTGCCAGCAGCCTTTTACCCTATAATTCACCCCTCCACTTT
CDR3: CASSLLPYNSPLHF

D: .
size: few
V: TRBV20-1
J: TRBJ2-1
DNA: TGCAGTGGCCAGTGGAAGGTTTCCTACGATGAGCAGTTCTTC
CDR3: CSGQWKVSYDEQFF

D: TRBD2
size: many
V: TRBV28
J: TRBJ2-1
DNA: TGTGCCAGCAGTTTTGAACTAGCGGTCTACAATGAGCAGTTCTTC
CDR3: CASSFELAVYNEQFF

D: TRBD2
size: many
V: TRBV5-5
J: TRBJ2-7
DNA: TGTGCCAGCAGCCTCGGGACTAGCGGGATATCCTACGAGCAGTACTTC
CDR3: CASSLGTSGISYEQYF

D: .
size: few
V: TRBV20-1
J: TRBJ2-5
DNA: TGCAGTGCTCACGGAACGCTCCAAGAGACCCAGTACTTC
CDR3: CSAHGTLQETQYF

D: .
size: many
V: TRBV20-1
J: TRBJ2-5
DNA: TGCAGTGTTTACAACCAAGAGACCCAGTACTTC
CDR3: CSVYNQETQYF

D: .
size: few
V: TRBV2
J: TRBJ2-2
DNA: TGTGCCAGCATGGAGGGAGGAATTACCGGGGAGCTGTTTTTT
CDR3: CASMEGGITGELFF

D: .
size: .
V: TRBV12-3/TRBV12-4
J: TRBJ2-5
DNA: TGTGCCAGCAGTTTCCCCGAAGAGACCCAGTACTTC
CDR3: CASSFPEETQYF

D: .
size: few
V: TRBV27
J: TRBJ2-5
DNA: TGTGCCAGCAGTTTATCAACGCGGGATCAGGAGACCCAGTACTTC
CDR3: CASSLSTRDQETQYF

D: .
size: many
V: TRBV28
J: TRBJ2-2
DNA: TGTGCCAGCAGTTCCCCAGGGCCCGGGGAGCTGTTTTTT
CDR3: CASSSPGPGELFF

D: .
size: many
V: TRBV5-1
J: TRBJ1-5
DNA: TGCGCCAGCAGCTTAACAGTAAATCAGCCCCAGCATTTT
CDR3: CASSLTVNQPQHF

D: TRBD2
size: .
V: TRBV28
J: TRBJ2-7
DNA: TGTGCCAGCAGTTCCCCTGGGGGGGAGCGACCCTACGAGCAGTACTTC
CDR3: CASSSPGGERPYEQYF

D: .
size: many
V: TRBV4-1
J: TRBJ2-2
DNA: TGCGCCAGCAGCCTTGGGGAAATCACCGGGGAGCTGTTTTTT
CDR3: CASSLGEITGELFF

D: TRBD1
size: few
V: TRBV6-1
J: TRBJ1-1
DNA: TGTGCCAGCAGCGACAGGGGACCGAACACTGAAGCTTTCTTT
CDR3: CASSDRGPNTEAFF

D: .
size: many
V: TRBV10-3
J: TRBJ2-3
DNA: TGTGCCATCAGTGAGGCAGGCAAGGGGACAGATACGCAGTATTTT
CDR3: CAISEAGKGTDTQYF

D: TRBD2
size: many
V: TRBV5-1
J: TRBJ2-1
DNA: TGCGCCAGCAGGGGCAGACTAGCGGGAGCACGCTCCTACAATGAGCAGTTCTTC
CDR3: CASRGRLAGARSYNEQFF

D: .
size: .
V: TRBV11-3
J: TRBJ1-3
DNA: TGTGCCAGCAGCTTAAGCCGCTCTGGAAACACCATATATTTT
CDR3: CASSLSRSGNTIYF

D: TRBD1
size: .
V: TRBV4-1
J: TRBJ1-4
DNA: TGCGCCAGCAGCCAAGATTTGGACAGGGAGAGTGAAAAACTGTTTTTT
CDR3: CASSQDLDRESEKLFF

D: .
size: few
V: TRBV28
J: TRBJ1-3
DNA: TGTGCCAGCAGTTTATCCGCGGGAGTCTCTGGAAACACCATATATTTT
CDR3: CASSLSAGVSGNTIYF

D: TRBD2
size: .
V: TRBV10-2
J: TRBJ2-7
DNA: TGCGCCAGCAAAGGACTAGACCCCTACGAGCAGTACTTC
CDR3: CASKGLDPYEQYF

D: TRBD2
size: many
V: TRBV28
J: TRBJ2-7
DNA: TGTGCCAGCCTCTCTCCCGAACTAGCGGGAGGGCGGGAGCAGTACTTC
CDR3: CASLSPELAGGREQYF

D: TRBD1
size: many
V: TRBV27
J: TRBJ1-5
DNA: TGTGCCAGCAGTCCCACCGCAGGGGGAGGTGGGCCCCAGCATTTT
CDR3: CASSPTAGGGGPQHF

D: .
size: .
V: TRBV2
J: TRBJ2-7
DNA: TGTGCCAGCAGTGAAGCGCTGGATACGGGTGTGCAGTACTTC
CDR3: CASSEALDTGVQYF

D: .
size: .
V: TRBV7-9
J: TRBJ2-2
DNA: TGTGCCAGCAGCTTAGCCTTGGCGAACACCGGGGAGCTGTTTTTT
CDR3: CASSLALANTGELFF

D: TRBD1
size: many
V: TRBV7-9
J: TRBJ2-1
DNA: TGTGCCAGCAGCTTAGCGAAGGGGGCAGGGTTCGTTGAGCAGTTCTTC
CDR3: CASSLAKGAGFVEQFF

D: .
size: few
V: TRBV20-1
J: TRBJ2-7
DNA: TGCAGTGCTATAGGACACCTGCTATCCCCCTACGAGCAGTACTTC
CDR3: CSAIGHLLSPYEQYF

D: .
size: few
V: TRBV6-5
J: TRBJ2-3
DNA: TGTGCCAGCAAGACGGGGTTTAGCACAGATACGCAGTATTTT
CDR3: CASKTGFSTDTQYF

D: TRBD2
size: .
V: TRBV5-1
J: TRBJ2-7
DNA: TGCGCCAGCAGCTTGGCCACTGAAGCGGGACGGCAGTACTTC
CDR3: CASSLATEAGRQYF

D: .
size: .
V: TRBV28
J: TRBJ1-1
DNA: TGTGCCAGCAGTTTCCCTTCAGGGCGCACTGAAGCTTTCTTT
CDR3: CASSFPSGRTEAFF

D: .
size: .
V: TRBV19
J: TRBJ1-2
DNA: TGTGCCAGTAGTATGACAGGAAACTATGGCTACACCTTC
CDR3: CASSMTGNYGYTF

D: .
size: .
V: TRBV7-2
J: TRBJ1-5
DNA: TGTGCCAGCAGCTTAGAGGTGGGAGGGCCCCAGCATTTT
CDR3: CASSLEVGGPQHF

D: .
size: few
V: TRBV7-9
J: TRBJ1-6
DNA: TGTGCCAGCAGGCAAAACACAGGCGACGATTATAATTCACCCCTCCACTTT
CDR3: CASRQNTGDDYNSPLHF

D: .
size: many
V: TRBV27
J: TRBJ2-7
DNA: TGTGCCAGCATGGATAGCTCGTCCTACGAGCAGTACTTC
CDR3: CASMDSSSYEQYF

D: TRBD2
size: many
V: TRBV11-3
J: TRBJ2-1
DNA: TGTGCCAGCAGCTCACCGGGACTAGCGTCCGATGAGCAGTTCTTC
CDR3: CASSSPGLASDEQFF

D: TRBD2
size: many
V: TRBV30
J: TRBJ2-7
DNA: TGTGCCTGGAGTCTTCTAGCGGGAGTCAACGAGCAGTACTTC
CDR3: CAWSLLAGVNEQYF

D: .
size: many
V: TRBV4-1
J: TRBJ2-1
DNA: TGCGCCAGCAGCCAGACCAGAGCCGGGACTGGGGCTGAGGATGAGCAGTTCTTC
CDR3: CASSQTRAGTGAEDEQFF

D: .
size: many
V: TRBV7-9
J: TRBJ1-2
DNA: TGTGCCAGCAGGAAGACACGAGACAACTATGGCTACACCTTC
CDR3: CASRKTRDNYGYTF

D: .
size: many
V: TRBV7-2
J: TRBJ2-1
DNA: TGTGCCAGCAGCCTGTCAGGGAGTCTTAAGGGGAATGAGCAGTTCTTC
CDR3: CASSLSGSLKGNEQFF

D: TRBD2
size: .
V: TRBV7-9
J: TRBJ2-5
DNA: TGTGCCAGCAGCCCACCTAGCGGGAGATCTCAGTACTTC
CDR3: CASSPPSGRSQYF

D: TRBD1
size: .
V: TRBV5-1
J: TRBJ1-1
DNA: TGCGCCAGCAGCTTTGAGGTTCTGGACAGGGCACAGAACACTGAAGCTTTCTTT
CDR3: CASSFEVLDRAQNTEAFF

D: TRBD1
size: many
V: TRBV5-5
J: TRBJ2-5
DNA: TGTGCCAGCAGATACAGGGGGGTAGGGGAGACCCAGTACTTC
CDR3: CASRYRGVGETQYF

D: .
size: .
V: TRBV3-1
J: TRBJ1-1
DNA: TGTGCCAGCAGCCAAGTAGCCGGGGGCACTGAAGCTTTCTTT
CDR3: CASSQVAGGTEAFF

D: .
size: many
V: TRBV7-9
J: TRBJ2-7
DNA: TGTGCCAGCAGCTTAGGGGCAGGGCGGGCCTACGAGCAGTACTTC
CDR3: CASSLGAGRAYEQYF

D: TRBD1
size: many
V: TRBV11-2
J: TRBJ2-3
DNA: TGTGCCAGCAGCGTCGGGACAGCCCGAAGCACAGATACGCAGTATTTT
CDR3: CASSVGTARSTDTQYF

D: TRBD1
size: .
V: TRBV6-1
J: TRBJ1-5
DNA: TGTGCCAGCAGCTCGGGACAGGGGATAGGAGGGGATCAGCCCCAGCATTTT
CDR3: CASSSGQGIGGDQPQHF